This TCR beta chain is from a study of T-cell reconstitution after alpha-beta-depleted transplantation in children. Unique molecular identifiers were used to barcode this TCRbeta library. MiXCR, run by TCRdb on the PCR reads, gives a single entry per CDR3 protein. Of 75,000 to 100,000 distinct CDR3 sequences listed, roughly 8.4% were seen once; the top ten hold 6.9%. This CDR3 comprises 14 residues. The germline V gene has CDR1 SGHRS and CDR2 YFSETQ. Trimming shortened V by 4 bases and J by 6 bases, and 13 bases separated the two germline ends. This chain links TRBV5-1 with TRBJ1-4; tentatively, D is TRBD1 (6 bases). This TCR came from a human donor who donated a stem cell graft to a child with congenital amegakaryocytic thrombocytopenia. The material sequenced was PBMCs from the stem cell graft donor, taken from the stem cell graft. The CDR3 here is CASSHQGRDEKLFF. CDR3 coding DNA: TGCGCCAGCAGCCACCAGGGGCGGGATGAAAAACTGTTTTTT. Variable domain in full (rest from reference TRBV5-1 and TRBJ1-4): KAGVTQTPRYLIKTRGQQVTLSCSPISGHRSVSWYQQTPGQGLQFLFEYFSETQRNKGNFPGRFSGRQFSNSRSEMNVSTLELGDSALYLCASSHQGRDEKLFFGSGTQLSVL.